This T cell receptor beta chain was identified in a study of blood T cell repertoires in COVID-19. Turning to the study itself: Sources were T cells, B-cell-depleted T cells, or PBMCs; the material itself was cDNA or gDNA.

V gave up 5 bases and J gave up 13 bases, with 17 bases separating them. Germline lookup yields CDR1 MNHEY and CDR2 SVGEGT. The CDR3 has 12 amino acids. Profiled with immunoSEQ multiplex PCR; TCRdb holds only in-frame clones, not every one. The data contain about 310,000 clones, roughly 87% of them singletons. This sequence joins TRBV6-2 or TRBV6-3 and TRBJ1-2, with D hard to call. Material for sequencing was peripheral blood. The receptor was derived from a man between 50 and 59 years old with active or convalescent COVID-19. The CDR3 is CASSLWELSPTF. CDR3 sequence (DNA): TGTGCCAGCAGTCTATGGGAGCTCTCCCCCACCTTC.